The clone carrying this TCR beta chain was picked up a small number of times. The target antigen is unknown. These data originate in a study of T-cell reconstitution after alpha-beta-depleted transplantation in children. Preparing the TCRbeta library involved the use of unique molecular identifiers. TCRdb re-called the PCR reads through MiXCR, storing one row per CDR3 protein. Of about a million distinct CDR3 sequences in the sample, 25% to 35% were seen once. Overall study results and limits: Several hundred expanded graft clones reportedly were the source of alpha-beta T cells about two months after transplant. There were some patients whose high TCRbeta diversity at day 60 came from surviving recipient T cells and thymic progenitors. Newly made T cells mostly supplied T-cell counts and diversity one year after transplant.

The sample consisted of PBMCs, mostly from graft donor cells, taken 360 days after TCRalphabeta/CD19-depleted stem cell transplant. The clonotype originates from a boy less than two years old who had a stem cell transplant for SCID, so the T cells may come from the graft donor.

The CDR3 here is CASSFEQVVGELFF. CDR3 bases: TGCGCCAGCAGCTTCGAGCAGGTGGTCGGGGAGCTGTTTTTT. This chain connects TRBV5-1 to TRBJ2-2; D uncertain. Trimming removed 2 bases at V and 7 bases at J, with 12 bases between. This CDR3 is built from 14 residues. Germline V CDR1 and CDR2: SGHRS, YFSETQ.